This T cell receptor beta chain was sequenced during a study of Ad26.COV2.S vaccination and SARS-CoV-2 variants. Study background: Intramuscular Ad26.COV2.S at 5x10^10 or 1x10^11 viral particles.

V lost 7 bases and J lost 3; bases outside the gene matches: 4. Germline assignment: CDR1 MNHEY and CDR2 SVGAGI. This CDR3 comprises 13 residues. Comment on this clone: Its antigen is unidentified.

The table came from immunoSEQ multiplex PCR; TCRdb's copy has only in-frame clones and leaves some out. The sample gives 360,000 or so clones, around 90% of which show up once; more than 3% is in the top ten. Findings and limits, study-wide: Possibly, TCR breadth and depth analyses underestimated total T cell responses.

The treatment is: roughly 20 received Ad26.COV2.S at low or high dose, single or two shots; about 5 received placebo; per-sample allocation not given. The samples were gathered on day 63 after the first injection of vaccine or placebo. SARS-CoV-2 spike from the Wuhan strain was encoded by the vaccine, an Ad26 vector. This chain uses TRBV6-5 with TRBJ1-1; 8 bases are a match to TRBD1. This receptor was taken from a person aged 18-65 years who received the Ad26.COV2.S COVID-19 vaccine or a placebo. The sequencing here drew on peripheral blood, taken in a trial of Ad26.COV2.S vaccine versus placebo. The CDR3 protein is CASTFRGHTEAFF. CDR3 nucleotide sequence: TGTGCCAGCACCTTCAGGGGGCACACTGAAGCTTTCTTT.